This TCR beta chain originates from a study of ipilimumab plus nivolumab after autologous stem cell transplantation. Study details: The DLBCL cohort had primary refractory and relapsed disease, with 18-month progression-free survival of approximately 87% and 28%.

Patients got 3 mg/kg IV nivolumab weeks 1, 4, 7, 10, then biweekly through week 26. This CDR3 comprises 13 residues. With 0 bases removed from V and 0 bases from J, the gap between germline ends came to 2 bases. Germline CDR1 is SGHKS and CDR2 is YYEKEE (reference sequence). Measured with immunoSEQ multiplex PCR; TCRdb has only the in-frame clones, and not every one. The table has 20,000 to 30,000 clones, around 84% seen once. This clone has more than one count but fewer than ten. The sequencing here drew on PBMCs, taken in a trial of ipilimumab plus nivolumab as post-transplant consolidation. The chain couples TRBV5-5 to TRBJ2-3; no firm D call. This TCR was recovered from a male donor with diffuse large B-cell lymphoma. CDR3 amino acids: CASSLASTDTQYF. CDR3 nucleotides: TGTGCCAGCAGCTTGGCCAGCACAGATACGCAGTATTTT.